The clone carrying this TCR beta chain was counted many times. These data belong to a study of T-cell reconstitution after alpha-beta-depleted transplantation in children. Preparation of the TCRbeta library was carried out with unique molecular identifiers. A single record per CDR3 protein comes from TCRdb applying MiXCR to the PCR reads. Of about 370,000 distinct CDR3 sequences in the sample, just over 20% are singletons; the top ten hold 3.8%. Germline assignment: CDR1 DFQATT and CDR2 SNEGSKA (reference sequence). CDR3 length: 12 residues. With 1 base removed from V and 8 bases from J, the gap between germline ends came to 11 bases.

The source is a human donor who donated a stem cell graft to a child with acute myeloid leukemia. The sample consisted of PBMCs from the stem cell graft donor, taken from the stem cell graft. The chain carries TRBV20-1 and TRBJ1-2, with D uncertain. In DNA form, the CDR3 reads TGCAGTGCTAGAGTCATTCCTATCGGCTACACCTTC. Amino acids: CSARVIPIGYTF.